These 25 T cell receptor beta chains share one sample of origin, sequenced in a study of blood T cells in healthy people across ages. Then a second PCR, running about 7 to 11 cycles, was carried out with a sample-barcoded 5' primer and a J-beta primer mix. From the 5' RACE reads, TCRdb called clonotypes with MiXCR, one entry per CDR3 protein. The sample carries around 1,800,000 distinct CDR3 sequences, about two fifths recorded once. What was sequenced was blood. All receptors derive from a human donor in good health.

This rearrangement joins TRBV5-1 to TRBJ2-3; D might be TRBD1 (6 bases). The V and J ends lost 6 bases and 3 bases respectively, with 20 bases between them. The CDR3 spans 16 residues. Per germline, CDR1 SGHRS and CDR2 YFSETQ. The CDR3 reads CASTYQTQGHTDTQYF. DNA for the CDR3: TGCGCCAGCACGTATCAAACGCAGGGGCATACAGATACGCAGTATTTT.

A few counts support this clonotype. The rearrangement uses TRBV6-1 and TRBJ2-7; maybe TRBD1 (6 bases). V was trimmed by 1 base and J by 3 bases, leaving 10 bases between them. From germline, CDR1 is MNHNS and CDR2 SASEGT. The CDR3 consists of 14 residues. Here the CDR3 reads CASSEVDRNYEQYF. Written as DNA, the CDR3 is TGTGCCAGCAGTGAAGTAGACAGGAACTACGAGCAGTACTTC.

This chain joins TRBV12-3 or TRBV12-4 and TRBJ2-5; D unresolved. This CDR3 is built from 12 residues. Trimming shortened V by 2 bases and J by 7 bases, and 8 bases separated the two germline ends. CDR3 bases: TGTGCCAGCAGTTTATCCAAGGGGACCCAGTACTTC. It encodes CASSLSKGTQYF.

The chain links TRBV25-1 to TRBJ2-7, with D perhaps assigned TRBD1 or TRBD2 (5 bases each). The J call may be in error: the DNA end matches TRBJ2-5 better. Germline V gene sequence: CDR1 MGHDK, CDR2 SYGVNS. The CDR3 totals 16 residues. CDR3 DNA sequence: TGTGCCAGCAGTGACCCTCCAGGGAGAAGGAGAGAGACCCAGTACTTC. This sequence encodes CASSDPPGRRRETQYF.

The chain joins TRBV6-2 or TRBV6-3 to TRBJ2-4; 9 bases line up with TRBD1. Gene TRBJ2-7 matches the end of the DNA better, so the J call may be wrong. This CDR3 has 16 residues. The germline V gene encodes CDR1 MNHEY and CDR2 SVGEGT. The CDR3 nucleotides are TGTGCCAGCAAGGGGGACAGGGCGTCTATTAGCTACGAGCAGTACTTC. Its translation: CASKGDRASISYEQYF.

Only a few counts were recorded for this clonotype. The chain joins TRBV5-1 to TRBJ1-4; D possibly corresponds to TRBD1 (6 bases). V was cut by 0 bases and J by 7 bases, with 13 bases left in between. This CDR3 spans 15 amino acids. Germline CDR1 and CDR2: SGHRS and YFSETQ. CDR3: CASSLGTGLSEKLFF. CDR3 DNA: TGCGCCAGCAGCTTGGGCACAGGGTTAAGTGAAAAACTGTTTTTT.

V usage is TRBV11-2 and J usage is TRBJ2-7; perhaps D is TRBD1 or TRBD2 (5 bases each). V was trimmed by 1 base and J by 1 base, leaving 14 bases between them. From germline, CDR1 is SGHAT and CDR2 FQNNGV. This CDR3 is built from 16 residues. This CDR3 is CASSLVLGVLSYEQYF. Written as DNA, the CDR3 is TGTGCCAGCAGCTTAGTACTGGGGGTCCTTTCCTACGAGCAGTACTTC.

A few counts support this clonotype. The DNA of the CDR3 is TGCAGTGCTCGAAGGACAGTTAGCAATCAGCCCCAGCATTTT. This codes for CSARRTVSNQPQHF. V is TRBV20-1 and J is TRBJ1-5, with a tentative D call TRBD1 (6 bases). CDR3 size: 14 residues. From germline, CDR1 is DFQATT and CDR2 SNEGSKA (reference sequence). Trimming removed 5 bases at V and 0 bases at J, with 11 bases between.

This chain uses TRBV20-1 with TRBJ2-2; TRBD1 might be the D (5 bases). In germline, CDR1 is DFQATT, CDR2 SNEGSKA (reference sequence). V shed 2 bases and J shed 3 bases, with 13 bases lying between them. This CDR3 is 15 amino acids long. The CDR3, as DNA: TGCAGTGCTAGATGGGCAGGGATGCACACCGGGGAGCTGTTTTTT. Protein sequence: CSARWAGMHTGELFF.

The chain is built from TRBV29-1 and TRBJ2-7, with TRBD2 as a possible D gene (5 bases). CDR3 length: 15 residues. The germline V gene has CDR1 SQVTM and CDR2 ANQGSEA. V was trimmed by 0 bases and J by 5 bases, leaving 17 bases between them. CDR3 sequence: CSVEDKVASWHEQYF. Here the CDR3 DNA reads TGCAGCGTTGAAGATAAGGTAGCTAGCTGGCACGAGCAGTACTTC.

The V gene is TRBV9, the J gene TRBJ1-6; possibly TRBD1 for D (5 bases). Trimming shortened V by 4 bases and J by 11 bases, and 22 bases separated the two germline ends. Looked up from germline, CDR1 is SGDLS and CDR2 is YYNGEE. The CDR3 is made up of 16 amino acids. The DNA for the CDR3 is TGTGCCAGCAGCCCCCGGGGAGGACATTCGGCGACACCCCTCCACTTT. This gives the protein CASSPRGGHSATPLHF.

V gene TRBV20-1 combines with J gene TRBJ2-1, with TRBD1 matching over 10 bases. The CDR3 runs 16 residues. Germline lookup yields CDR1 DFQATT and CDR2 SNEGSKA (reference sequence). V lost 3 bases and J lost 2; bases outside the gene matches: 7. CDR3 nucleotide sequence: TGCAGTGCTAGGTCTACCGGGACAGGGGCCTACAATGAGCAGTTCTTC. It codes for CSARSTGTGAYNEQFF.

V gene TRBV29-1 combines with J gene TRBJ1-1; 8 bases map to TRBD1. CDR3 length equals 14 residues. Germline V gene sequence: CDR1 SQVTM, CDR2 ANQGSEA. J was trimmed by 1 base and V by 6 bases; bases with no gene match: 7. The CDR3 loop reads CSVIQGQGNTEAFF. CDR3 in DNA: TGCAGCGTCATCCAAGGACAGGGGAACACTGAAGCTTTCTTT.

This chain uses TRBV29-1 with TRBJ2-7; no definite D call. The CDR3 has 12 amino acids. Trimming stripped 4 bases from V and 0 bases from J, with 7 bases between. The germline gives CDR1 SQVTM, CDR2 ANQGSEA. CDR3 in amino acids: CSVVLHSYEQYF. In nucleotides, the CDR3 is TGCAGCGTTGTACTTCACTCCTACGAGCAGTACTTC.

The chain combines TRBV5-1 with TRBJ2-1; 10 bases fit TRBD1. The J segment lost 6 bases and the V segment lost 4 bases, leaving 7 bases of the junction unmatched. The CDR3 sequence is 15 residues long. Germline CDR1 SGHRS, CDR2 YFSETQ. For the CDR3, the DNA is TGCGCCAGCAGCCCGGGACAGGGGATGTTCAATGAGCAGTTCTTC. This gives the protein CASSPGQGMFNEQFF.

A few counts support this clonotype. The J gene is TRBJ2-5, the V gene TRBV20-1; D remains unclear. The tail of the sequence fits TRBJ2-7 better, so the J call may be wrong. CDR3 size: 13 residues. The germline CDR1 and CDR2 sequences are DFQATT and SNEGSKA (reference sequence). In DNA, the CDR3 is TGCAGTGCTAGATTCTCAGATAACTACGAGCAGTACTTC. This gives the protein CSARFSDNYEQYF.

The rearrangement links TRBV4-1 to TRBJ2-4, with D hard to call. Germline V gene data show CDR1 as MGHRA and CDR2 as YSYEKL. The CDR3 is 13 residues long. Trimming took 3 bases from V and 1 from J, leaving 4 bases between them. CDR3 nucleotides: TGCGCCAGCAGCCACAAGGCCAAAAACATTCAGTACTTC. It specifies CASSHKAKNIQYF.

This clonotype was found a few times. This sequence joins TRBV6-6 and TRBJ2-5; the match to TRBD2 covers 13 bases. In germline, CDR1 is MNHNY, CDR2 SVGAGI (reference sequence). CDR3 length: 16 residues. V was clipped by 2 bases and J by 5 bases; unmatched bases: 5. CDR3 sequence: CASSYGTSGVGETQYF. The CDR3, as DNA: TGTGCCAGCAGTTACGGGACTAGCGGGGTGGGGGAGACCCAGTACTTC.

Concerning this clonotype: A junction end diverges from the germline sequence, so it may reflect a read error. The chain is built from TRBV12-3 or TRBV12-4 and TRBJ2-1; D unclear. The CDR3 consists of 13 residues. The CDR3 DNA follows: TGTACCAGCAGTTTAGCCTCTAACAATGAGCAGTTCTTC. This translates into CTSSLASNNEQFF.

As for this clonotype: The junction departs from the called germline gene at one end, perhaps through a read error. The rearrangement uses TRBV4-3 and TRBJ1-2; possible D gene TRBD1, 6 bases. The germline V gene has CDR1 LGHNA and CDR2 YSLEER. This CDR3 spans 13 amino acids. CDR3 amino acids: CVSSSQGGYGYTF. DNA for the CDR3: TGCGTCAGCAGCTCACAGGGAGGCTATGGCTACACCTTC.

At least ten counts were recorded for this clonotype. J is TRBJ2-7 and V is TRBV28; D gene ambiguous. CDR1 is MDHEN and CDR2 is SYDVKM in the germline V gene. The CDR3 runs to 10 residues. Between the trimmed V and J ends, which lost 3 bases and 5 bases, there was a span of 2 bases. DNA for the CDR3: TGTGCCAGCAGTTTCGACGAGCAGTACTTC. Its translation is CASSFDEQYF.

This clonotype was observed a single time. The chain has TRBV27 and TRBJ1-5; D unresolved. CDR3 size: 16 residues. Germline V gene data show CDR1 as MNHEY and CDR2 as SMNVEV (reference sequence). Deletions cut 1 base from V and 6 bases from J, with 16 bases between. The CDR3: CASSLLAGSPGQPQHF. The CDR3 DNA sequence: TGTGCCAGCAGTTTATTGGCAGGTTCCCCGGGTCAGCCCCAGCATTTT.

The rearrangement joins TRBV6-5 to TRBJ1-1; D is ambiguous. V gave up 8 bases and J gave up 3 bases, with 13 bases separating them. CDR3 length equals 13 residues. The germline V gene encodes CDR1 MNHEY and CDR2 SVGAGI. This CDR3 reads CASRMEDYTEAFF. The CDR3, as DNA: TGTGCCAGCCGTATGGAGGACTACACTGAAGCTTTCTTT.

This clonotype was recorded a few times. The CDR3 loop reads CASSLMDRVWYGYTF. For the CDR3, the DNA is TGTGCCAGCAGTCTGATGGACAGGGTTTGGTATGGCTACACCTTC. The chain links TRBV28 to TRBJ1-2, with 8 bases lining up with TRBD1. This CDR3 comprises 15 residues. The germline V gene has CDR1 MDHEN and CDR2 SYDVKM. The ends lost 5 bases at V and 5 bases at J; junction bases unmatched: 10.

The CDR3 reads CASSILAGGPYEQYF. CDR3 DNA: TGTGCCAGCAGCATCCTAGCGGGGGGTCCCTACGAGCAGTACTTC. This rearrangement joins TRBV7-3 to TRBJ2-7; 11 nucleotides agree with TRBD2. Germline CDR1 reads SGHTA; CDR2 reads FQGTGA. V dropped 5 bases and J dropped 2; count of bases not matched to a gene: 5. This CDR3 has 15 amino acids.